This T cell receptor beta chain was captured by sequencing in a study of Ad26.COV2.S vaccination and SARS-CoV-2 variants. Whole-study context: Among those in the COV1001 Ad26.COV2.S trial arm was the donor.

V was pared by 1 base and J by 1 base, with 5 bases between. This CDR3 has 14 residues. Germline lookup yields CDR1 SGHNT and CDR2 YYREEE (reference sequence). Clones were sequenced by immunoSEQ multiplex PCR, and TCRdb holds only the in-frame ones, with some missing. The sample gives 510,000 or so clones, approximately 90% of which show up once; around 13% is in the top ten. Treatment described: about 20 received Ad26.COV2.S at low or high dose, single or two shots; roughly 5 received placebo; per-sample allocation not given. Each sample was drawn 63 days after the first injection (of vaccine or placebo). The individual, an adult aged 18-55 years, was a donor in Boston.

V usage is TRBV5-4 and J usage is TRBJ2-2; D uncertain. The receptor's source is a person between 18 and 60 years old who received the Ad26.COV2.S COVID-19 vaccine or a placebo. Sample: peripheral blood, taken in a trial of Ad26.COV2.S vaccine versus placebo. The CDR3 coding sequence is TGTGCCAGCAGCTTGTACCAGAACACCGGGGAGCTGTTTTTT. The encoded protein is CASSLYQNTGELFF.